This T cell receptor beta chain was captured in a study of cytomegalovirus exposure and HLA in healthy donors. Study details: The roughly 120 validation repertoires matched the roughly 630 first-cohort repertoires in platform, a later analysis reported. Study-wide points: Reports indicated that the classifier achieved high specificity and sensitivity in diagnosing cytomegalovirus status. Despite most TCR sequences being rare, some public TCRs occurred in many donors.

The method was immunoSEQ multiplex PCR; TCRdb's version includes in-frame clones alone and lacks a portion of them. The sample has around 91,000 clones; 90% to 95% are singletons. A note on this clone: Its antigen remains unidentified.

CDR1 is SGHRS and CDR2 is YFSETQ in the germline V gene. Trimming left V 4 bases short and J 3 bases short, with 26 bases between. The CDR3 has 18 residues. The specimen sequenced was PBMCs. V and J are TRBV5-1 and TRBJ2-7; TRBD2 is a possible D gene (5 bases). This sequence originates from a woman in her 30s in good health and CMV-seropositive. The CDR3 DNA reads TGCGCCAGCAGCGCACTGGGAGTTCAGTCTACGACCGACTACGAGCAGTACTTC. As protein: CASSALGVQSTTDYEQYF.